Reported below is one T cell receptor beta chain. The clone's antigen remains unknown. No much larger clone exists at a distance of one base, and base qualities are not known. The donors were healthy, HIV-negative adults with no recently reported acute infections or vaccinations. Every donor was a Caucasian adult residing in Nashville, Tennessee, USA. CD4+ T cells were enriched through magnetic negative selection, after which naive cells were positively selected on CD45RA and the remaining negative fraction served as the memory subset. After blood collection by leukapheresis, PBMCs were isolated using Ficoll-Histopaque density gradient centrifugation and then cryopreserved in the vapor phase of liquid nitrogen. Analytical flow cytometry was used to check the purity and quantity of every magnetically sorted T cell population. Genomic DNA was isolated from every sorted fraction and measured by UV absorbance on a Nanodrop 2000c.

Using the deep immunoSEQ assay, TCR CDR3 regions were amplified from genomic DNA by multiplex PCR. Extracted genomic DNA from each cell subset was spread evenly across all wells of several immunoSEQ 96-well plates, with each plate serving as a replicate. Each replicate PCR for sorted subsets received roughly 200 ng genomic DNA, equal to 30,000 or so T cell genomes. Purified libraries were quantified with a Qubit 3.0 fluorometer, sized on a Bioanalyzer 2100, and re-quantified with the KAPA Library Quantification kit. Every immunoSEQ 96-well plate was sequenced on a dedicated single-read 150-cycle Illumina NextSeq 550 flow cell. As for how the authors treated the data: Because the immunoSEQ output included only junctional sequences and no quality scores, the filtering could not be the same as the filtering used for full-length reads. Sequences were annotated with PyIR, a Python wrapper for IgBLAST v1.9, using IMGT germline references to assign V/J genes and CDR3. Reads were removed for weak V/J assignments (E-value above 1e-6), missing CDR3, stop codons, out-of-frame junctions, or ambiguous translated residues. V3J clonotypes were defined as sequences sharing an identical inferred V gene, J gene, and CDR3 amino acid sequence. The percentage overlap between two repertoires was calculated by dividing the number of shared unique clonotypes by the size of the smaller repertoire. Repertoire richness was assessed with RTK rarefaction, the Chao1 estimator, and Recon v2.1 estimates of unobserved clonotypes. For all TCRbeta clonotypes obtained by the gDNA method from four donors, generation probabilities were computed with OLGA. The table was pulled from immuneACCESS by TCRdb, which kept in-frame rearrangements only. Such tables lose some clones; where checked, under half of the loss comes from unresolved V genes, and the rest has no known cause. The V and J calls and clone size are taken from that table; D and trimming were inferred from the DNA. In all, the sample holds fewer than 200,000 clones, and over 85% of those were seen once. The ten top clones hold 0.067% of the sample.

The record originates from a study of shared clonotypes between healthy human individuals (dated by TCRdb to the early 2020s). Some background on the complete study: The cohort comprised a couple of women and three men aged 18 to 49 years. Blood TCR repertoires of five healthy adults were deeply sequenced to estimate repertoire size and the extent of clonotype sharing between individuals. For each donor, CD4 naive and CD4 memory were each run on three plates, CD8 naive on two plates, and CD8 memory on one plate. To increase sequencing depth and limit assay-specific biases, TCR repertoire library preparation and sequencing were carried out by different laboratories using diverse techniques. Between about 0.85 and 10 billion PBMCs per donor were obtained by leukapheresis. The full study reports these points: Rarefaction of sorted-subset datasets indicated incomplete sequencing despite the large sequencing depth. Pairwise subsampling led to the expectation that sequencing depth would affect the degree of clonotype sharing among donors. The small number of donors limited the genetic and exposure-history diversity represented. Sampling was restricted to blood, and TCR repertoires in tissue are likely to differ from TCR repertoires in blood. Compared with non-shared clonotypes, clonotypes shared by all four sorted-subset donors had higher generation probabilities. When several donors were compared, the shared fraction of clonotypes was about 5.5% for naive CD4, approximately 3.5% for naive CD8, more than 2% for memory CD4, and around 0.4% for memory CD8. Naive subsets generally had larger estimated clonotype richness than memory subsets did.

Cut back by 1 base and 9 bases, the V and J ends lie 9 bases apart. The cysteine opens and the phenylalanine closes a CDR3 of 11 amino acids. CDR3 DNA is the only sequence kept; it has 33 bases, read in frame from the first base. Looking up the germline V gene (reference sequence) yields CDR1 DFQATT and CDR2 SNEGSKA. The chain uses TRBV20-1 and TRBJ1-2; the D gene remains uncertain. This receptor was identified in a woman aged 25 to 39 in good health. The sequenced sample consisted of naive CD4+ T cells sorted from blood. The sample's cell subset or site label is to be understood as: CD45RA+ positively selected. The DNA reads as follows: TGCAGTGCTAGAGTCACAAGGAGCTACACCTTC. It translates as CSARVTRSYTF.